The 17 T cell receptor beta chains given below trace back to one sample, sequenced in a study of technical replicates of blood from a few donors. Sequenced by immunoSEQ multiplex PCR; TCRdb stores in-frame clones only, minus some. The table includes around 58,000 clones, about 88% detected once. The source material was PBMCs. Receptor source: a human donor in good health. Some clones in this sample may be carry-over from other donors' samples.

The genes are TRBV4-2 and TRBJ2-6; D is perhaps TRBD1 (6 bases). Germline V gives CDR1 LGHNA, CDR2 YNFKEQ. CDR3 length: 16 residues. V was pared by 0 bases and J by 4 bases, with 10 bases between. CDR3: CASSQDWGRGANVLTF. DNA of the CDR3: TGTGCCAGCAGCCAAGACTGGGGGCGAGGGGCCAACGTCCTGACTTTC.

CDR3 DNA: TGTGCCAGCAGTGAAGCGCTTCGGGGTTGGAGTGGCTACACCTTC. Its translation is CASSEALRGWSGYTF. The chain combines TRBV2 with TRBJ1-2; D call uncertain. The CDR3 covers 15 residues. Germline lookup yields CDR1 SNHLY and CDR2 FYNNEI. Trimming removed 0 bases at V and 7 bases at J, with 15 bases between.

This chain connects TRBV5-1 to TRBJ1-5; the match to TRBD1 covers 7 bases. CDR1 and CDR2 (germline): SGHRS, YFSETQ. V trimming: 4 bases; J trimming: 4 bases; junction bases outside the gene matches: 8. The length of the CDR3 is 15 residues. The CDR3 bases are TGCGCCAGCAGCAGGGGAGACAGGGCTAATCAGCCCCAGCATTTT. Amino acids: CASSRGDRANQPQHF. The full variable domain, with the rest looked up from reference TRBV5-1 and TRBJ1-5, is KAGVTQTPRYLIKTRGQQVTLSCSPISGHRSVSWYQQTPGQGLQFLFEYFSETQRNKGNFPGRFSGRQFSNSRSEMNVSTLELGDSALYLCASSRGDRANQPQHFGDGTRLSIL.

This sequence joins TRBV5-6 and TRBJ2-2; 8 nucleotides align to TRBD2. This CDR3 region has 15 residues. The J segment lost 6 bases and the V segment lost 2 bases, leaving 6 bases of the junction unmatched. CDR1 and CDR2 (germline): SGHDT, YYEEEE. CDR3 in amino acids: CASSLAGAQSGELFF. The CDR3 DNA reads as TGTGCCAGCAGCTTAGCGGGGGCCCAGTCCGGGGAGCTGTTTTTT. The variable domain in full, completed from reference TRBV5-6 and TRBJ2-2, reads DAGVTQSPTHLIKTRGQQVTLRCSPKSGHDTVSWYQQALGQGPQFIFQYYEEEERQRGNFPDRFSGHQFPNYSSELNVNALLLGDSALYLCASSLAGAQSGELFFGEGSRLTVL.

The chain recombines TRBV5-6 with TRBJ1-2, with a possible D match to TRBD1 (5 bases). CDR1 and CDR2 (germline): SGHDT, YYEEEE. Trimming removed 0 bases at V and 2 bases at J, with 14 bases between. The CDR3 contains 16 residues. CDR3 DNA: TGTGCCAGCAGCTTGGATCTGGGGCCGCTAAACTATGGCTACACCTTC. Its translation: CASSLDLGPLNYGYTF.

The J gene is TRBJ2-7, the V gene TRBV5-1; possible D gene TRBD1, 6 bases. Germline V gene sequence: CDR1 SGHRS, CDR2 YFSETQ. The CDR3 totals 14 residues. V lost 4 bases to trimming and J lost 1 base, with 12 bases between them. The CDR3 reads CASSPRTASYEQYF. The CDR3 nucleotides are TGCGCCAGCAGCCCGAGGACAGCTTCCTACGAGCAGTACTTC. Full variable domain (rest looked up from reference TRBV5-1 and TRBJ2-7): KAGVTQTPRYLIKTRGQQVTLSCSPISGHRSVSWYQQTPGQGLQFLFEYFSETQRNKGNFPGRFSGRQFSNSRSEMNVSTLELGDSALYLCASSPRTASYEQYFGPGTRLTVT.

In this sample, this clone turned up a few times. The J gene is TRBJ1-6, the V gene TRBV7-6, with D uncertain. Trimming shortened V by 1 base and J by 10 bases, and 11 bases separated the two germline ends. The germline V gene has CDR1 SGHVS and CDR2 FNYEAQ. The CDR3 loop spans 14 amino acids. The CDR3 here is CASSLGGFGSPLHF. CDR3 sequence (DNA): TGTGCCAGCAGCTTAGGAGGGTTCGGGTCACCCCTCCACTTT.

The J gene is TRBJ2-3, the V gene TRBV14; D not resolved. Trimming stripped 4 bases from V and 5 bases from J, with 16 bases between. Germline V gives CDR1 SGHDN, CDR2 FVKESK. This CDR3 is built from 15 residues. The DNA of the CDR3 is TGTGCCAGCAGCCGCCGGAACTATGCCGGAGATACGCAGTATTTT. Amino acid sequence: CASSRRNYAGDTQYF.

The chain couples TRBV11-2 to TRBJ2-1; 9 bases align to TRBD2. V shed 6 bases, J shed 5 bases, and the junction held 11 bases outside the gene matches. CDR3 size: 16 residues. Germline V gives CDR1 SGHAT, CDR2 FQNNGV. CDR3 bases: TGTGCCAGCAGAGAGATAAGCGGGGGGACCGACAATGAGCAGTTCTTC. Protein sequence: CASREISGGTDNEQFF.

The rearrangement joins TRBV19 to TRBJ2-7; D is unclear. Deletions cut 5 bases from V and 0 bases from J, with 17 bases between. CDR1 and CDR2 from the germline V gene are LNHDA and SQIVND (reference sequence). CDR3 length: 16 residues. The CDR3 bases are TGTGCCAGTAGTGCTCTTTGGTCAGTCCTCTCCTACGAGCAGTACTTC. It yields the protein CASSALWSVLSYEQYF.

V is TRBV6-1 and J is TRBJ1-4, with 9 nucleotides matching TRBD1. J lost 5 bases, V lost 0 bases, and 4 bases had no gene match. In germline, CDR1 is MNHNS, CDR2 SASEGT. This CDR3 contains 16 residues. In nucleotides, the CDR3 is TGTGCCAGCAGTGAAGCGTATGGACAGGGGAATGAAAAACTGTTTTTT. Amino acid sequence: CASSEAYGQGNEKLFF.

The chain links TRBV19 to TRBJ1-5; D not certain. The CDR3 runs to 15 residues. V dropped 3 bases and J dropped 0 bases, with 9 bases sitting between them. The V gene's germline CDR1 is LNHDA and CDR2 SQIVND (reference sequence). CDR3 sequence reads: CASSIPQNSNQPQHF. CDR3 bases: TGTGCCAGTAGTATCCCACAGAATAGCAATCAGCCCCAGCATTTT.

The V and J genes are TRBV5-4 and TRBJ1-2; TRBD1 matches at 7 bases. This CDR3 has 16 amino acids. The J segment lost 0 bases and the V segment lost 3 bases, leaving 8 bases of the junction unmatched. Per the germline V gene, CDR1 is SGHNT and CDR2 is YYREEE (reference sequence). In DNA, the CDR3 is TGTGCCAGCAGCTCCCCGAGAGGGGGCGCTAACTATGGCTACACCTTC. It is translated as CASSSPRGGANYGYTF. Together with reference TRBV5-4 and TRBJ1-2, the CDR3 gives the full variable domain: ETGVTQSPTHLIKTRGQQVTLRCSSQSGHNTVSWYQQALGQGPQFIFQYYREEENGRGNFPPRFSGLQFPNYSSELNVNALELDDSALYLCASSSPRGGANYGYTFGSGTRLTVV.

The chain uses TRBV18 and TRBJ2-1; no firm D call. The germline V gene encodes CDR1 KGHSH and CDR2 LQKENI. V was clipped by 6 bases and J by 6 bases, with 12 bases between them. The CDR3 loop spans 13 amino acids. CDR3 sequence reads: CASSIQRGNEQFF. CDR3 nucleotides: TGTGCCAGCTCGATCCAAAGAGGCAATGAGCAGTTCTTC.

The rearrangement links TRBV5-5 to TRBJ1-5; D gene ambiguous. V lost 4 bases, J lost 1 base, and 12 bases lay in between. Germline V lookup: CDR1 SGHKS, CDR2 YYEKEE (reference sequence). The CDR3 covers 15 residues. The CDR3 loop is CASSPGFSSNQPQHF. The CDR3 bases are TGTGCCAGCAGCCCGGGATTTTCGAGCAATCAGCCCCAGCATTTT.

The CDR3 loop is CASSQEGSRGWDSPLHF. The DNA for the CDR3 is TGTGCCAGCAGCCAAGAAGGTTCAAGAGGGTGGGATTCACCCCTCCACTTT. This rearrangement joins TRBV14 to TRBJ1-6; D is undetermined. CDR1 and CDR2 (germline): SGHDN, FVKESK. This CDR3 spans 17 amino acids. The ends were cut back, 0 bases at V and 8 bases at J, with 17 bases in the middle.

This sequence joins TRBV7-8 and TRBJ2-7; perhaps TRBD1 as D (5 bases). V was cut by 2 bases and J by 5 bases, with 16 bases left in between. The CDR3 covers 15 residues. CDR1 SGHVS and CDR2 FQNEAQ come from the germline V gene. CDR3 loop: CASSLSRVSRDEQYF. Here the CDR3 DNA reads TGTGCCAGCAGCTTATCCAGGGTTTCCCGGGACGAGCAGTACTTC.